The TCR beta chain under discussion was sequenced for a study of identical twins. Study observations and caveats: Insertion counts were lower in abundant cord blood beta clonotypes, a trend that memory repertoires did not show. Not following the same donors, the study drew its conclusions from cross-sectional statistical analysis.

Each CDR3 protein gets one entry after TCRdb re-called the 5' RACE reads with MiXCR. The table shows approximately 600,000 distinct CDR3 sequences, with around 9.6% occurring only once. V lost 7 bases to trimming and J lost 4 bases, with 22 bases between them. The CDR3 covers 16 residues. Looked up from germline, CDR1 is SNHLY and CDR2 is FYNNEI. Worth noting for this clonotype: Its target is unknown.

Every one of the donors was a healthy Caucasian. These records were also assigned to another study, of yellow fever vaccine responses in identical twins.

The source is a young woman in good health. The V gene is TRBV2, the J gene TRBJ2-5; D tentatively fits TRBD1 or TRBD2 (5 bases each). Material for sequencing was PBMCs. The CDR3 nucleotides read TGTGCCAGCACCCTCCCCGAAGGGGTCCTAGCAGAGACCCAGTACTTC. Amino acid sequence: CASTLPEGVLAETQYF.